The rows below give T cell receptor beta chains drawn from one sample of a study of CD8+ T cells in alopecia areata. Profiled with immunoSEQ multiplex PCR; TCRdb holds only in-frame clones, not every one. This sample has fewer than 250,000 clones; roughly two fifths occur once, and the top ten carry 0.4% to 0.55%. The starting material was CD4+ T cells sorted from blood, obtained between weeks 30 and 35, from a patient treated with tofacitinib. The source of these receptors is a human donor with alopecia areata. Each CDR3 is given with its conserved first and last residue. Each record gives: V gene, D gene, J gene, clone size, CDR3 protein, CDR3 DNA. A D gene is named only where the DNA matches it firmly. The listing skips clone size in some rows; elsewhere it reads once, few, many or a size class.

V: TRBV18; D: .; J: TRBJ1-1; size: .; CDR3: CASSPQYEAFF; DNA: TGTGCCAGCTCACCCCAGTATGAAGCTTTCTTT
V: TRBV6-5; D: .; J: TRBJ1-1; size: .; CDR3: CASRLDTSNTEAFF; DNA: TGTGCCAGCAGACTGGACACTTCTAACACTGAAGCTTTCTTT
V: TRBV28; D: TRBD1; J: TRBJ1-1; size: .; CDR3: CASSPQGAGNTEAFF; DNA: TGTGCCAGCAGTCCCCAGGGGGCAGGGAACACTGAAGCTTTCTTT
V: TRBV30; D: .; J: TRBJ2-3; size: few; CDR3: CAWSGDGSSTDTQYF; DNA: TGTGCCTGGAGTGGGGACGGATCCAGCACAGATACGCAGTATTTT
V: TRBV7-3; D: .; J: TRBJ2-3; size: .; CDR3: CASSIMEGQGNTQYF; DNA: TGTGCCAGCAGCATAATGGAGGGCCAGGGGAATACGCAGTATTTT
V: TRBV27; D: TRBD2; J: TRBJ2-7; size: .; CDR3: CASSFEAGPRGEQYF; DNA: TGTGCCAGCAGTTTTGAAGCGGGGCCTCGGGGCGAGCAGTACTTC
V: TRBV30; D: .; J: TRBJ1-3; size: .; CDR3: CAWSANSGNTIYF; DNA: TGTGCCTGGAGTGCAAACTCTGGAAACACCATATATTTT
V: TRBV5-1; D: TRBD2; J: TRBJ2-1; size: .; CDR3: CASTGTSGMRNNEQFF; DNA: TGCGCCAGCACCGGGACTAGCGGGATGAGAAACAATGAGCAGTTCTTC
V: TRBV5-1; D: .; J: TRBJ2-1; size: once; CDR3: CASSLNDYSYNEQFF; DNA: TGCGCCAGCAGCTTGAATGATTACTCCTACAATGAGCAGTTCTTC
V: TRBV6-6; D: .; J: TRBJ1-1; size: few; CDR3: CASSYSMKTPEAFF; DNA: TGTGCCAGCAGTTACTCGATGAAGACCCCTGAAGCTTTCTTT
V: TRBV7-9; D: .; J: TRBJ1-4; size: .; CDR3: CASSLGSLREKLFF; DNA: TGTGCCAGCAGCTTGGGAAGCCTCCGGGAAAAACTGTTTTTT
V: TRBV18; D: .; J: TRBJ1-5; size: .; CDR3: CASSPGQNQPQHF; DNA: TGTGCCAGCTCACCCGGACAGAATCAGCCCCAGCATTTT
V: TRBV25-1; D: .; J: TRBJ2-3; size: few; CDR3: CASEGTFTDTQYF; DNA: TGTGCCAGCGAAGGGACTTTCACAGATACGCAGTATTTT
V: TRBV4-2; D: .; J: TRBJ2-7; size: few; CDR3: CASSQTESYEQYF; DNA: TGTGCCAGCAGCCAAACAGAGTCCTACGAGCAGTACTTC
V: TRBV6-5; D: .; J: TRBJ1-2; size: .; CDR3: CASSLTGGPQGYGYTF; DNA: TGTGCCAGCAGTTTGACAGGAGGGCCGCAGGGCTATGGCTACACCTTC
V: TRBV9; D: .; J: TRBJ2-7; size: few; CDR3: CASSVQGTSSYEQYF; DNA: TGTGCCAGCAGCGTTCAGGGGACCTCATCCTACGAGCAGTACTTC
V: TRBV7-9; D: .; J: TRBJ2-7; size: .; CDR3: CASSLAANEQYF; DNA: TGTGCCAGCAGCTTAGCAGCCAATGAGCAGTACTTC
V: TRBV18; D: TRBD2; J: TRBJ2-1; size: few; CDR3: CASSPPGLAGGTDEQFF; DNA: TGTGCCAGCTCACCACCGGGACTAGCGGGAGGGACCGATGAGCAGTTCTTC
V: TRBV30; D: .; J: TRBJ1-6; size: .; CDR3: CAWRAAQGVNSPLHF; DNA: TGTGCCTGGAGAGCCGCTCAGGGAGTTAATTCACCCCTCCACTTT
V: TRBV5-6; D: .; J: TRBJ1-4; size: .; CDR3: CASSFSVGAEKLFF; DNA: TGTGCCAGCAGCTTCTCCGTAGGGGCCGAAAAACTGTTTTTT
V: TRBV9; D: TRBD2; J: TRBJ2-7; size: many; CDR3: CASSVDVTSGTYEQYF; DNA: TGTGCCAGCAGCGTAGATGTGACTAGCGGGACCTACGAGCAGTACTTC
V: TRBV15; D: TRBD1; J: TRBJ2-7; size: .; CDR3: CATSSGQGHYEQYF; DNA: TGTGCCACCAGTTCAGGACAGGGCCACTACGAGCAGTACTTC
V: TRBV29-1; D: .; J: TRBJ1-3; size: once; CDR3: CSVEKGTGNTIYF; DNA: TGCAGCGTTGAGAAGGGTACGGGAAACACCATATATTTT
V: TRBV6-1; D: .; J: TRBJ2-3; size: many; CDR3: CASIVGGRTDTQYF; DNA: TGTGCCAGCATCGTTGGGGGTCGCACAGATACGCAGTATTTT
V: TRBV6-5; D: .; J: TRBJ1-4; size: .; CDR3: CASSRSVATNEKLFF; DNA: TGTGCCAGCAGCCGATCGGTTGCAACTAATGAAAAACTGTTTTTT
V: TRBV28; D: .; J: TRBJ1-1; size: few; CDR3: CASSSLHTEAFF; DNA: TGTGCCAGCAGTTCCCTCCACACTGAAGCTTTCTTT
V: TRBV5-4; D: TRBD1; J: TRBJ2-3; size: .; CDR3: CASSLGVGGQRRDTQYF; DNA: TGTGCCAGCAGCTTGGGGGTAGGGGGACAGCGACGGGATACGCAGTATTTT
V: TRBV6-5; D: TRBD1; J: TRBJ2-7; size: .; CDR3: CASSYGQASYEQYF; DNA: TGTGCCAGCAGTTACGGACAGGCTTCCTACGAGCAGTACTTC
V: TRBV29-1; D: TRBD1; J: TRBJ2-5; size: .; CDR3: CSVGRDRGETQYF; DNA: TGCAGCGTTGGTCGAGACAGGGGAGAGACCCAGTACTTC
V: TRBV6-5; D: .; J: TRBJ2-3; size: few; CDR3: CATTALGPSTDTQYF; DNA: TGTGCCACTACAGCCCTAGGCCCTAGCACAGATACGCAGTATTTT
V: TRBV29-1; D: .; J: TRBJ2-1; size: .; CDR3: CSVGLRNDPIIPDEQFF; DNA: TGCAGCGTTGGATTGAGAAACGATCCCATAATCCCAGATGAGCAGTTCTTC
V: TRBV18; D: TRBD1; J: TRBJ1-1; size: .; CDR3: CASSPTDRGQAFF; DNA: TGTGCCAGCTCACCGACGGACAGGGGGCAAGCTTTCTTT
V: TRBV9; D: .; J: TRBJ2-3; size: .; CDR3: CASSVSPGDTDTQYF; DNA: TGTGCCAGCAGCGTCAGCCCAGGGGACACAGATACGCAGTATTTT
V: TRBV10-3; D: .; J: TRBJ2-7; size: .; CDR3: CAISGAGTGYEQYF; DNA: TGTGCCATCAGTGGGGCAGGGACGGGATACGAGCAGTACTTC
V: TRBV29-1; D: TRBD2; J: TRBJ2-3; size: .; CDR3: CSAQRAGGSTDTQYF; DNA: TGCAGCGCCCAAAGAGCGGGAGGCAGCACAGATACGCAGTATTTT
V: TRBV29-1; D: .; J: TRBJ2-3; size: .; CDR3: CSVVEVGDTQYF; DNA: TGCAGCGTTGTGGAGGTAGGAGATACGCAGTATTTT
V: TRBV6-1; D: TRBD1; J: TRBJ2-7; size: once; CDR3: CASSEWGQGPREQYF; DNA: TGTGCCAGCAGTGAATGGGGACAGGGACCGAGGGAGCAGTACTTC
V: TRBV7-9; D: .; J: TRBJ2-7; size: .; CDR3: CASSPRGGLGFYEQYF; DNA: TGTGCCAGCAGCCCCAGGGGCGGATTAGGGTTCTACGAGCAGTACTTC
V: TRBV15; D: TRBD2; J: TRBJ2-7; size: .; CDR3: CATSRGSGTSYEQYF; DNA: TGTGCCACCAGCAGAGGTAGCGGGACCTCCTACGAGCAGTACTTC
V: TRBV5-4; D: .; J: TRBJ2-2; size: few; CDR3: CASSWITGELFF; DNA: TGTGCCAGCAGCTGGATCACCGGGGAGCTGTTTTTT
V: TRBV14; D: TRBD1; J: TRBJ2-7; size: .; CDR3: CASSQARQGVGEQYF; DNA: TGTGCCAGCAGCCAAGCCCGACAGGGGGTCGGGGAGCAGTACTTC
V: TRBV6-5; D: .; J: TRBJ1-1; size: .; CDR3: CASSYSAALGEAFF; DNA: TGTGCCAGCAGTTACTCAGCAGCCCTCGGAGAAGCTTTCTTT
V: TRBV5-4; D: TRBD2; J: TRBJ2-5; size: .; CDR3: CASSWGGSETQYF; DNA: TGTGCCAGCAGCTGGGGGGGATCAGAGACCCAGTACTTC
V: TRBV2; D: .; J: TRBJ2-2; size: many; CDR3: CASSEPRAGNTGELFF; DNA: TGTGCCAGCAGTGAACCCCGCGCCGGGAACACCGGGGAGCTGTTTTTT
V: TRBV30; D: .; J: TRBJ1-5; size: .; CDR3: CAWSVQGQPQHF; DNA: TGTGCCTGGAGTGTCCAGGGTCAGCCCCAGCATTTT
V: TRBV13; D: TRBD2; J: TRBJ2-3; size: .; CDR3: CASSPPGTSGSGDTQYF; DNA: TGTGCCAGCAGCCCCCCCGGGACTAGCGGGAGTGGAGATACGCAGTATTTT